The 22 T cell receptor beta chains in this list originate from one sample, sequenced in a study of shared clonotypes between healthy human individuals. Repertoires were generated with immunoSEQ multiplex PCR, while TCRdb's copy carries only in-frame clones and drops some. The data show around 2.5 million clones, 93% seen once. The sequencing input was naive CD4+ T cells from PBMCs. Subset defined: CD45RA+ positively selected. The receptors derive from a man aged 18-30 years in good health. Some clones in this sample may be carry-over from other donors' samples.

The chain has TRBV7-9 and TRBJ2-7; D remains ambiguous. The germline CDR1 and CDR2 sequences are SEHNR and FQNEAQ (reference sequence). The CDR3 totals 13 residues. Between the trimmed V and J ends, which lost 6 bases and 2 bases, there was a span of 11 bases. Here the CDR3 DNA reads TGTGCCAGCAGACCTCATTTGGCCTACGAGCAGTACTTC. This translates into CASRPHLAYEQYF.

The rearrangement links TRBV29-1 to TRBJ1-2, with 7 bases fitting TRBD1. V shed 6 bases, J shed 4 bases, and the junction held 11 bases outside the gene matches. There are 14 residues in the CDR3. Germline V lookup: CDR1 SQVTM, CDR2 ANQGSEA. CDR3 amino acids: CSVVTGTAVYGYTF. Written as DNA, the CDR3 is TGCAGCGTAGTAACTGGGACAGCCGTCTATGGCTACACCTTC.

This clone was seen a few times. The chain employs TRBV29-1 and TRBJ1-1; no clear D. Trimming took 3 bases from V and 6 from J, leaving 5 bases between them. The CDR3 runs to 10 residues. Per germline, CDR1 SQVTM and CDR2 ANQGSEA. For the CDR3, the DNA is TGCAGCGTTGAGCGTGCTGAAGCTTTCTTT. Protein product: CSVERAEAFF.

The CDR3 nucleotides read TGCGCCAGCAGCCAAGGGGCCGGGGACTATGGCTACACCTTC. Its translation is CASSQGAGDYGYTF. V gene TRBV4-1 combines with J gene TRBJ1-2; no clear D gene. Trimming left V 1 base short and J 3 bases short, with 9 bases between. This CDR3 spans 14 amino acids. CDR1 MGHRA and CDR2 YSYEKL come from the germline V gene.

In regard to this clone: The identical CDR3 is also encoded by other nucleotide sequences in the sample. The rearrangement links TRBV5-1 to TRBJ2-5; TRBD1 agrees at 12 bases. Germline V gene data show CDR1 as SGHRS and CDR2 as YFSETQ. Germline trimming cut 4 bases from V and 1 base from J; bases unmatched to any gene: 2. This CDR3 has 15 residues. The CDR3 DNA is TGCGCCAGCAGCCCGGGACAGGGGGCCCAAGAGACCCAGTACTTC. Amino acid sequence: CASSPGQGAQETQYF.

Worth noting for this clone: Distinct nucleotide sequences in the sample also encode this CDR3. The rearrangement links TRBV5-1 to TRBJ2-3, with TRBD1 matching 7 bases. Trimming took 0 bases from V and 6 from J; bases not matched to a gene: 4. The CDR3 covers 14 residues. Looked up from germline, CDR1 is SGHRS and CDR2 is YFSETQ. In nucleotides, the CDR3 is TGCGCCAGCAGCTTGGGACAGGGTTGGGATACGCAGTATTTT. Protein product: CASSLGQGWDTQYF. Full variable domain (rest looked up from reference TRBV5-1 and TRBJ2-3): KAGVTQTPRYLIKTRGQQVTLSCSPISGHRSVSWYQQTPGQGLQFLFEYFSETQRNKGNFPGRFSGRQFSNSRSEMNVSTLELGDSALYLCASSLGQGWDTQYFGPGTRLTVL.

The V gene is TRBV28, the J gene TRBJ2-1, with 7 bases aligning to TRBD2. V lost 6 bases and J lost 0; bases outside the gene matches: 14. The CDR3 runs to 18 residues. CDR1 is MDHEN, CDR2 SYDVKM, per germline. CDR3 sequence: CASSSASMAGASYNEQFF. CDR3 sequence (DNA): TGTGCCAGCAGCTCAGCTTCTATGGCGGGAGCCTCCTACAATGAGCAGTTCTTC. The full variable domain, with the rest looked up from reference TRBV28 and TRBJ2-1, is DVKVTQSSRYLVKRTGEKVFLECVQDMDHENMFWYRQDPGLGLRLIYFSYDVKMKEKGDIPEGYSVSREKKERFSLILESASTNQTSMYLCASSSASMAGASYNEQFFGPGTRLTVL.

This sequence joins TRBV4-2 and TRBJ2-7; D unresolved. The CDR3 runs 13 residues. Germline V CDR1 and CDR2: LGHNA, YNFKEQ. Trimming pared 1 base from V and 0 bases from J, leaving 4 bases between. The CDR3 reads CASSQAPSYEQYF. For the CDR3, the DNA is TGTGCCAGCAGCCAAGCTCCCTCCTACGAGCAGTACTTC.

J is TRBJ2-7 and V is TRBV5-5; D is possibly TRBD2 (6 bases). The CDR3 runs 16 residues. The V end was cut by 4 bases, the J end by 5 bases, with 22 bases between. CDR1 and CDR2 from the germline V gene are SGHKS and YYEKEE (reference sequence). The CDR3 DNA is TGTGCCAGCAGCCAGTCGGCGGGTTGGAGGGGCAACGAGCAGTACTTC. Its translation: CASSQSAGWRGNEQYF. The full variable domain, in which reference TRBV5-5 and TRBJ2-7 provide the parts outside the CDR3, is DAGVTQSPTHLIKTRGQQVTLRCSPISGHKSVSWYQQVLGQGPQFIFQYYEKEERGRGNFPDRFSARQFPNYSSELNVNALLLGDSALYLCASSQSAGWRGNEQYFGPGTRLTVT.

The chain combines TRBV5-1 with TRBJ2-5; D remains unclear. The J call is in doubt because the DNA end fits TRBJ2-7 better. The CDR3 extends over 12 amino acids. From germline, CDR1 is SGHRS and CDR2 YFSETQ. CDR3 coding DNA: TGCGCCAGCAGCTTGTCGGCGTACGAGCAGTACTTC. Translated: CASSLSAYEQYF.

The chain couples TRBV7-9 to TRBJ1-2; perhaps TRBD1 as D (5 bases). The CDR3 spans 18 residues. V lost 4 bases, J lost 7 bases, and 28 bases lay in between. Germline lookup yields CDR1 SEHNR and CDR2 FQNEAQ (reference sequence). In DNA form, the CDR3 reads TGTGCCAGCAGCTCACTCCACGGGACTGGAGCGGTTATTGCTGGCTACACCTTC. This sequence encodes CASSSLHGTGAVIAGYTF.

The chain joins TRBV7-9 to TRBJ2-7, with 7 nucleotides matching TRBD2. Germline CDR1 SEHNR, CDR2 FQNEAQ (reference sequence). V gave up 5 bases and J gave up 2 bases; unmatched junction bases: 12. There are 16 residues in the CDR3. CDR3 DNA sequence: TGTGCCAGCAGCCCACTAATGTGGGCGGGAGCCTACGAGCAGTACTTC. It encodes CASSPLMWAGAYEQYF.

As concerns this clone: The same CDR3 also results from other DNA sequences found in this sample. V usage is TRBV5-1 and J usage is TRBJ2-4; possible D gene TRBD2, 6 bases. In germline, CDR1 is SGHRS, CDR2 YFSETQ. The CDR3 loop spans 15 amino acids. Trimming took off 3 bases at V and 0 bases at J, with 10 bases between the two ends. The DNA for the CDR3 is TGCGCCAGCAGCTCCGGGGGTTTAGCCAAAAACATTCAGTACTTC. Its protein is CASSSGGLAKNIQYF.

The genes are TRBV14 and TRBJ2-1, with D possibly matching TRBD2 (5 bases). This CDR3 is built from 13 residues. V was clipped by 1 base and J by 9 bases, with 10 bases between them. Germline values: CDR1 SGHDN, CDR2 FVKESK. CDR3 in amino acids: CASSQAYGGEQFF. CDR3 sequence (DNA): TGTGCCAGCAGCCAAGCCTACGGAGGTGAGCAGTTCTTC. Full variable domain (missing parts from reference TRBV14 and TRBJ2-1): EAGVTQFPSHSVIEKGQTVTLRCDPISGHDNLYWYRRVMGKEIKFLLHFVKESKQDESGMPNNRFLAERTGGTYSTLKVQPAELEDSGVYFCASSQAYGGEQFFGPGTRLTVL.

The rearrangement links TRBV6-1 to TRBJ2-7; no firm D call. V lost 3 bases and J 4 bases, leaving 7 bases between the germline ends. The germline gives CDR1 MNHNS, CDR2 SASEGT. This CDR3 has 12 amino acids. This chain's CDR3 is CASSDDPYEQYF. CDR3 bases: TGTGCCAGCAGTGACGACCCATACGAGCAGTACTTC.

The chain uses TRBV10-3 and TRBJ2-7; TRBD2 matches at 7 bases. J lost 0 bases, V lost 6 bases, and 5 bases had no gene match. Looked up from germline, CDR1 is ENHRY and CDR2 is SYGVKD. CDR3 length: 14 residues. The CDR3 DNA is TGTGCCATCAGGGGACTAATGGGCTCCTACGAGCAGTACTTC. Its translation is CAIRGLMGSYEQYF.

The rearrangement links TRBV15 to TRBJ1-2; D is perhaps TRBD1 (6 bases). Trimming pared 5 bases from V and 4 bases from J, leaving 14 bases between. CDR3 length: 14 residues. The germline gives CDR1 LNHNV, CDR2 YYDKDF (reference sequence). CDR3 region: CATSSRGQTYGYTF. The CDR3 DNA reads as TGTGCCACCAGCTCCCGGGGGCAGACCTATGGCTACACCTTC.

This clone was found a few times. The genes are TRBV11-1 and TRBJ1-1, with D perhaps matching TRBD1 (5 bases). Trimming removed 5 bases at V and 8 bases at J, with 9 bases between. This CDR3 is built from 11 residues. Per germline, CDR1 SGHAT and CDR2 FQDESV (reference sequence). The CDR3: CASSQRDEAFF. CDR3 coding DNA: TGTGCCAGCAGCCAGAGGGACGAAGCTTTCTTT.

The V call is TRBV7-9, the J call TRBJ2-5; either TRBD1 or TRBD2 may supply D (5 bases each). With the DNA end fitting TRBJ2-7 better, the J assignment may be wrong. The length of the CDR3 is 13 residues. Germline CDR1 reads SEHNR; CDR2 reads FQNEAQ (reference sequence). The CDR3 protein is CASSMGPTYEQYF. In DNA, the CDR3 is TGTGCCAGCAGCATGGGACCAACCTACGAGCAGTACTTC.

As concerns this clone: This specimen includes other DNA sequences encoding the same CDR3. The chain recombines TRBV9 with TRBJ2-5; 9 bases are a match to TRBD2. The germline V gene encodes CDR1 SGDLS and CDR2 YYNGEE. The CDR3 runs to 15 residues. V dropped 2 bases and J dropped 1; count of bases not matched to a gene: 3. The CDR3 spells CASSVRGGSQETQYF. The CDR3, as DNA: TGTGCCAGCAGCGTGCGGGGGGGCAGCCAAGAGACCCAGTACTTC.

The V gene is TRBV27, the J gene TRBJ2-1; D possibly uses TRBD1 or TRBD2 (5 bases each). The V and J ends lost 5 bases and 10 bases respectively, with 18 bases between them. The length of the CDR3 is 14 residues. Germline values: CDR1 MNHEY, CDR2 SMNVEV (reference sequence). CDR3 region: CASSPTLTGREQFF. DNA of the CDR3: TGTGCCAGCAGTCCAACTTTAACGGGACGAGAGCAGTTCTTC.

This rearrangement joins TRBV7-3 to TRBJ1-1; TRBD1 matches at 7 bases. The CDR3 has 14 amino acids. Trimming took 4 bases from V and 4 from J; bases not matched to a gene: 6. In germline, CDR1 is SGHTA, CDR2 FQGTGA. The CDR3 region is CASSSQGMGTEAFF. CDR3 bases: TGTGCCAGCAGCTCACAGGGGATGGGCACTGAAGCTTTCTTT.